These 2 T cell receptor beta chains came from one sample sequenced in a study of Ad26.COV2.S vaccination and SARS-CoV-2 variants. Some clones are missing from TCRdb's copy, which holds only in-frame ones; the method was immunoSEQ multiplex PCR. The sample consists of roughly 270,000 clones, 80% to 90% of them appearing once. Stated treatment: 15 to 20 received Ad26.COV2.S at low or high dose, single or two shots; about 5 received placebo; per-sample allocation not given. Sampling was done on day 63 after the first vaccine or placebo injection. The input for sequencing was peripheral blood, taken in a trial of Ad26.COV2.S vaccine versus placebo. The receptors shown here come from a person aged 18-60 years who received the Ad26.COV2.S COVID-19 vaccine or a placebo.

V gene TRBV3-1 (or the pseudogene TRBV3-2) combines with J gene TRBJ2-3; no firm D call. Germline V CDR1 and CDR2: LGHDT, YNNKEL (reference sequence). Trimming stripped 4 bases from V and 4 bases from J, with 9 bases between. CDR3 length: 13 residues. Here the CDR3 DNA reads TGTGCCAGCAGCCCGCGAGAGCCAGATACGCAGTATTTT. Translated: CASSPREPDTQYF.

The chain carries TRBV30 and TRBJ2-7, with D possibly being TRBD2 (5 bases). CDR1 is GTSNPN, CDR2 SVGIG, per germline (reference sequence). V lost 1 base to trimming and J lost 8 bases, with 9 bases between them. CDR3 length: 11 amino acids. The CDR3 reads CAWSAPGKQYF. CDR3 nucleotide sequence: TGTGCCTGGAGTGCCCCCGGGAAGCAGTACTTC.